These 31 T cell receptor beta chains were sequenced from one sample in a study of early T cells in non-severe SARS-CoV-2 infection. TCRdb independently ran MiXCR on the 5' RACE reads; one entry per CDR3 protein. Among about 48,000 distinct CDR3 sequences listed, about 9.2% were seen once. Specimen: whole blood. The receptors were sampled from an adult who was a healthcare worker with PCR-confirmed SARS-CoV-2 infection or an uninfected control (not recorded which).

The rearrangement joins TRBV7-9 to TRBJ1-6; a weak D match, TRBD1 (6 bases). This CDR3 is built from 16 residues. V was cut by 2 bases and J by 4 bases, with 12 bases left in between. The germline gives CDR1 SEHNR, CDR2 FQNEAQ (reference sequence). CDR3 region: CASSLTGSGYNSPLHF. DNA of the CDR3: TGTGCCAGCAGCTTAACAGGGTCGGGGTATAATTCACCCCTCCACTTT.

This clonotype was seen repeatedly, ten times or more. The genes are TRBV4-1 and TRBJ2-1, with TRBD2 as a possible D gene (6 bases). Germline V gene sequence: CDR1 MGHRA, CDR2 YSYEKL. CDR3 length: 15 amino acids. Trimming shortened V by 1 base and J by 3 bases, and 10 bases separated the two germline ends. The CDR3 loop is CASSQGGVRYNEQFF. DNA for the CDR3: TGCGCCAGCAGCCAAGGGGGGGTACGCTACAATGAGCAGTTCTTC.

The chain recombines TRBV6-6 with TRBJ1-2, with 8 bases lining up with TRBD1. CDR3 length: 15 amino acids. V was clipped by 2 bases and J by 2 bases; unmatched bases: 4. In germline, CDR1 is MNHNY, CDR2 SVGAGI (reference sequence). CDR3 amino acids: CASSYGQGRNYGYTF. As DNA, the CDR3 is TGTGCCAGCAGTTACGGACAGGGAAGGAACTATGGCTACACCTTC.

The chain joins TRBV6-6 to TRBJ1-5; D is unclear. Germline V gene sequence: CDR1 MNHNY, CDR2 SVGAGI (reference sequence). The V end lost 0 bases, the J end lost 3 bases, and 9 bases lay between the germline ends. CDR3 length: 15 amino acids. For the CDR3, the DNA is TGTGCCAGCAGTTACTCGAAGAGGATCAATCAGCCCCAGCATTTT. Translation: CASSYSKRINQPQHF.

The sample holds many counts of this clonotype. The V gene is TRBV24-1, the J gene TRBJ2-1, with TRBD2 as a possible D gene (7 bases). V was shortened by 4 bases and J by 6 bases, with 15 bases between the two germline ends. CDR1 KGHDR and CDR2 SFDVKD come from the germline V gene. There are 15 residues in the CDR3. CDR3 nucleotides: TGTGCCACCAGTGACGGACGGGGGGCTGGCAATGAGCAGTTCTTC. Protein product: CATSDGRGAGNEQFF.

This clonotype appeared a few times. The gene calls are TRBV20-1 and TRBJ2-1; tentatively, D is TRBD2 (6 bases). The CDR3 has 15 amino acids. Germline loops: CDR1 DFQATT, CDR2 SNEGSKA (reference sequence). The ends were cut back, 6 bases at V and 4 bases at J, with 19 bases in the middle. The CDR3 DNA is TGCAGTGCCTCTGTTAGCGGAGCGGAGTACAATGAGCAGTTCTTC. Amino acid sequence: CSASVSGAEYNEQFF.

This CDR3 reads CASSLGGRGANYGYTF. The DNA of the CDR3 is TGTGCCAGCAGCCTTGGCGGCAGGGGCGCTAACTATGGCTACACCTTC. V is TRBV7-9 and J is TRBJ1-2; TRBD1 is a possible D gene (6 bases). Per the germline V gene, CDR1 is SEHNR and CDR2 is FQNEAQ (reference sequence). The CDR3 has 16 amino acids. V gave up 5 bases and J gave up 0 bases, with 16 bases separating them.

Many counts were recorded for this clonotype. The chain employs TRBV10-2 and TRBJ1-2; D gene uncertain. CDR3 length: 15 amino acids. The V end was cut by 0 bases, the J end by 1 base, with 9 bases between. The germline CDR1 and CDR2 sequences are WSHSY and SAAADI. CDR3 protein: CASSESGTVNYGYTF. CDR3 DNA sequence: TGCGCCAGCAGTGAGTCTGGCACCGTTAACTATGGCTACACCTTC.

This clonotype was detected many times. The chain couples TRBV7-8 to TRBJ1-2; no firm D call. Germline V CDR1 and CDR2: SGHVS, FQNEAQ. V was shortened by 1 base and J by 4 bases, with 10 bases between the two germline ends. The CDR3 totals 14 residues. The CDR3 nucleotides are TGTGCCAGCAGCTTAGAAAAGGACCTCTATGGCTACACCTTC. Translated: CASSLEKDLYGYTF.

The CDR3 nucleotides read TGTGCCAGCAGTTGGACTAGCGGGAGTTCGGGTCACGAGCAGTACTTC. Translated, it gives CASSWTSGSSGHEQYF. The chain employs TRBV6-5 and TRBJ2-7; 13 bases match TRBD2. The J segment lost 5 bases and the V segment lost 4 bases, leaving 8 bases of the junction unmatched. This CDR3 region has 16 residues. The germline gives CDR1 MNHEY, CDR2 SVGAGI.

This chain connects TRBV7-2 to TRBJ2-3; no reliable D call. V lost 4 bases and J lost 1, with 3 bases in between. Germline CDR1 is SGHTA and CDR2 is FQGNSA. The CDR3 contains 12 residues. The CDR3 nucleotides read TGTGCCAGCAGCTACCGCACAGATACGCAGTATTTT. Its protein is CASSYRTDTQYF.

The chain is built from TRBV18 and TRBJ2-2, with D perhaps matching TRBD2 (5 bases). Trimming pared 6 bases from V and 0 bases from J, leaving 11 bases between. Per germline, CDR1 KGHSH and CDR2 LQKENI. This CDR3 region has 15 residues. The CDR3 reads CASSSGSANTGELFF. The CDR3 region has the DNA TGTGCCAGCTCCAGCGGCAGCGCGAACACCGGGGAGCTGTTTTTT.

There are many counts of this clonotype. The chain is built from TRBV13 and TRBJ1-2, with 7 bases identical to TRBD1. Germline CDR1 reads PRHDT; CDR2 reads FYEKMQ (reference sequence). Trimming at V came to 4 bases and at J to 4 bases, leaving 9 bases not matched to a gene. The CDR3 has 15 residues. As DNA, the CDR3 is TGTGCCAGCAGCTCCCGGACAGGATGGGTCTATGGCTACACCTTC. Amino acid sequence: CASSSRTGWVYGYTF.

This clonotype was seen repeatedly, ten times or more. V gene TRBV11-2 combines with J gene TRBJ2-4; D gene unclear. The V end was cut by 3 bases, the J end by 0 bases, with 9 bases between. Looked up from germline, CDR1 is SGHAT and CDR2 is FQNNGV. The CDR3 is 15 residues long. The CDR3 here is CASSFPALAKNIQYF. The CDR3 coding sequence is TGTGCCAGCAGCTTCCCGGCCTTAGCCAAAAACATTCAGTACTTC.

This clonotype appeared many times. This sequence joins TRBV18 and TRBJ2-7, with a tentative D call TRBD1 (5 bases). Germline CDR1 and CDR2: KGHSH and LQKENI. The CDR3 consists of 15 residues. V gave up 3 bases and J gave up 5 bases, with 17 bases separating them. CDR3 coding DNA: TGTGCCAGCTCACCTGAGCCCCAGGGCGGCGACGAGCAGTACTTC. This gives the protein CASSPEPQGGDEQYF.

This clonotype came up many times. The chain uses TRBV2 and TRBJ1-4; the match to TRBD1 covers 10 bases. The CDR3 contains 14 residues. The J segment lost 5 bases and the V segment lost 8 bases, leaving 5 bases of the junction unmatched. Germline loops: CDR1 SNHLY, CDR2 FYNNEI. CDR3 DNA sequence: TGTGCCAGCCTTGACAGGGGGCGCAATGAAAAACTGTTTTTT. Encoded protein: CASLDRGRNEKLFF.

This clonotype was seen many times. The chain joins TRBV10-3 to TRBJ2-7; 9 bases are shared with TRBD2. The length of the CDR3 is 16 residues. Per the germline V gene, CDR1 is ENHRY and CDR2 is SYGVKD. With 2 bases clipped from V and 5 bases from J, the junction kept 10 bases outside the gene matches. As DNA, the CDR3 is TGTGCCATCAGTGAGGCGGCTAGCGGGGACGGCCACGAGCAGTACTTC. This encodes CAISEAASGDGHEQYF.

This chain's CDR3 is CASSQVGRGNTEAFF. DNA of the CDR3: TGCGCCAGCAGCCAAGTCGGCAGGGGAAACACTGAAGCTTTCTTT. V is TRBV4-1 and J is TRBJ1-1, with D perhaps TRBD1 (6 bases). This CDR3 is 15 amino acids long. Germline V gives CDR1 MGHRA, CDR2 YSYEKL. V lost 1 base and J 2 bases, leaving 11 bases between the germline ends.

In this sample, this clonotype turned up many times. The rearrangement uses TRBV5-1 and TRBJ1-4; D is perhaps TRBD1 (5 bases). The CDR3 length is 14 residues. Germline values: CDR1 SGHRS, CDR2 YFSETQ. V was clipped by 0 bases and J by 8 bases, with 11 bases between them. This CDR3 reads CASSLAGAEEKLFF. The DNA of the CDR3 is TGCGCCAGCAGCTTGGCCGGGGCAGAGGAAAAACTGTTTTTT.

This clonotype was seen many times. This chain uses TRBV13 with TRBJ2-7; 7 bases are shared with TRBD2. Germline CDR1 and CDR2: PRHDT and FYEKMQ (reference sequence). This CDR3 is 14 amino acids long. V dropped 5 bases and J dropped 0; count of bases not matched to a gene: 4. The CDR3 loop is CASSPRTSSYEQYF. CDR3 sequence (DNA): TGTGCCAGCAGCCCCCGGACTAGCTCCTACGAGCAGTACTTC. The variable domain in full, with the rest retrieved from reference TRBV13 and TRBJ2-7, is AAGVIQSPRHLIKEKRETATLKCYPIPRHDTVYWYQQGPGQDPQFLISFYEKMQSDKGSIPDRFSAQQFSDYHSELNMSSLELGDSALYFCASSPRTSSYEQYFGPGTRLTVT.

The sample holds many counts of this clonotype. The chain has TRBV30 and TRBJ2-4; tentative D call: TRBD2 (5 bases). Germline lookup yields CDR1 GTSNPN and CDR2 SVGIG (reference sequence). The CDR3 is 15 amino acids. Trimming took 3 bases from V and 0 from J, leaving 12 bases between them. The CDR3 region is CAWSPRAVAKNIQYF. The CDR3 nucleotides read TGTGCCTGGAGCCCTAGAGCGGTAGCCAAAAACATTCAGTACTTC.

This clonotype occurred many times. The chain uses TRBV9 and TRBJ1-5; perhaps TRBD1 as D (5 bases). The CDR3 is 14 amino acids. With 4 bases removed from V and 1 base from J, the gap between germline ends came to 9 bases. Germline V CDR1 and CDR2: SGDLS, YYNGEE. The CDR3 protein is CASSLTESNQPQHF. The CDR3 DNA sequence: TGTGCCAGCAGCCTGACAGAAAGCAATCAGCCCCAGCATTTT.

In its sample, this clonotype was seen many times. The V call is TRBV27, the J call TRBJ2-2; D uncertain. CDR1 is MNHEY and CDR2 is SMNVEV in the germline V gene (reference sequence). Between the trimmed V and J ends, which lost 2 bases and 0 bases, there was a span of 7 bases. The CDR3 length is 15 residues. CDR3 region: CASSLALTNTGELFF. As DNA, the CDR3 is TGTGCCAGCAGTTTAGCACTCACGAACACCGGGGAGCTGTTTTTT.

CDR3: CSVVWRDGNEQYF. The CDR3 DNA sequence: TGCAGCGTTGTCTGGAGGGACGGGAACGAGCAGTACTTC. The J gene is TRBJ2-7, the V gene TRBV29-1, with a possible D match to TRBD2 (6 bases). Germline V gene sequence: CDR1 SQVTM, CDR2 ANQGSEA. This CDR3 is 13 amino acids long. V gave up 4 bases and J gave up 5 bases, with 15 bases separating them.

The V gene is TRBV6-5, the J gene TRBJ2-3; 7 positions agree with TRBD2. The CDR3 is made up of 15 amino acids. The J segment lost 3 bases and the V segment lost 4 bases, leaving 7 bases of the junction unmatched. Germline lookup yields CDR1 MNHEY and CDR2 SVGAGI. The CDR3 DNA reads as TGTGCCAGCAGTTTGGACGGGGGGAATACAGATACGCAGTATTTT. Its protein is CASSLDGGNTDTQYF.

This clonotype was recorded a few times. The chain employs TRBV9 and TRBJ2-1; TRBD1 matches at 7 bases. V shed 5 bases and J 10 bases; nucleotides not matched to a gene: 6. The germline gives CDR1 SGDLS, CDR2 YYNGEE. CDR3 length: 12 residues. The CDR3 DNA follows: TGTGCCAGCAGACGGACAGGCGCGGAGCAGTTCTTC. Amino acids: CASRRTGAEQFF.

This clonotype was counted many times. The chain carries TRBV20-1 and TRBJ2-1, with D tentatively TRBD2 (5 bases). This CDR3 is 15 amino acids long. Germline V gene lookup returns CDR1 DFQATT and CDR2 SNEGSKA (reference sequence). V was cut by 5 bases and J by 5 bases, with 19 bases left in between. The CDR3 DNA follows: TGCAGTGCTCCGCGGGTGGGAGATGTCGACAATGAGCAGTTCTTC. Translating gives CSAPRVGDVDNEQFF.

The rearrangement uses TRBV4-2 and TRBJ2-3; TRBD2 aligns across 8 bases. The CDR3 is 15 residues long. Germline trimming cut 4 bases from V and 4 bases from J; bases unmatched to any gene: 7. Per the germline V gene, CDR1 is LGHNA and CDR2 is YNFKEQ. As DNA, the CDR3 is TGTGCCAGCAGCCGGCGGAAGCGGGGGTCAGATACGCAGTATTTT. Its protein product is CASSRRKRGSDTQYF.

Comment on this clonotype: A read error is possible here, since a much larger clone lies one base away. This chain joins TRBV5-5 and TRBJ2-1, with 7 nucleotides matching TRBD2. The CDR3 contains 17 residues. The germline V gene has CDR1 SGHKS and CDR2 YYEKEE (reference sequence). This CDR3 is CATSPRGVLGSYNEQFF. In DNA form, the CDR3 reads TGTGCCACCAGCCCCCGGGGGGTTCTGGGCTCCTACAATGAGCAGTTCTTC.

This clonotype has a count of ten or more. The chain has TRBV7-2 and TRBJ2-6; TRBD2 is a possible D gene (6 bases). V lost 5 bases, J lost 0 bases, and 11 bases lay in between. The germline gives CDR1 SGHTA, CDR2 FQGNSA. This CDR3 region has 16 residues. The CDR3 DNA follows: TGTGCCAGCAGCCCCGTGCGGGGCTCTGGGGCCAACGTCCTGACTTTC. This encodes CASSPVRGSGANVLTF.

At least ten counts were recorded for this clonotype. The chain recombines TRBV6-5 with TRBJ2-1; D possibly corresponds to TRBD2 (6 bases). Germline V CDR1 and CDR2: MNHEY, SVGAGI. V gave up 6 bases and J gave up 10 bases, with 16 bases separating them. This CDR3 has 13 amino acids. CDR3 residues: CASRSGGAGEQFF. Written as DNA, the CDR3 is TGTGCCAGCAGATCCGGAGGGGCCGGGGAGCAGTTCTTC.